The 19 T cell receptor beta chains below all came from one sample that was sequenced in a study of cytotoxic CD8 clonotypes in ibrutinib-treated CLL. Assay: immunoSEQ multiplex PCR; the TCRdb copy retains only in-frame clones and omits some. The table lists about 130,000 clones, 80% to 90% of them singletons, with over 2% in the top ten. Sequenced here: PBMCs, sampled after 24 months of ibrutinib treatment. The receptors stem from a human donor with chronic lymphocytic leukemia.

As regards this clone: One junction end disagrees with the germline gene, perhaps due to a read error. The CDR3 spells CASSLAPGTSGPGEQFF. The CDR3 nucleotides read TGTGCTAGCAGCCTCGCCCCCGGGACTAGCGGACCTGGGGAGCAGTTCTTC. The chain couples TRBV7-7 to TRBJ2-1; TRBD2 agrees at 11 bases. Per the germline V gene, CDR1 is SSHAT and CDR2 is FNYEAQ (reference sequence). The CDR3 loop spans 17 amino acids.

The genes are TRBV14 and TRBJ2-1; D uncertain. CDR3 length: 14 residues. CDR1 is SGHDN and CDR2 is FVKESK in the germline V gene. Deletions cut 0 bases from V and 7 bases from J, with 10 bases between. CDR3 coding DNA: TGTGCCAGCAGCCAAGATTGGAAGGGTAATGAGCAGTTCTTC. Encoded protein: CASSQDWKGNEQFF.

The rearrangement uses TRBV5-1 and TRBJ2-1; 13 nucleotides agree with TRBD2. Germline lookup yields CDR1 SGHRS and CDR2 YFSETQ. The trim removed 5 bases at V and 6 bases at J, leaving 5 bases unmatched. The CDR3 extends over 15 amino acids. The CDR3 region is CASRLGTSGINEQFF. CDR3 bases: TGCGCCAGCAGACTCGGGACTAGCGGGATCAATGAGCAGTTCTTC.

For this clone: Other DNA sequences from this sample encode an identical CDR3 as well. The rearrangement uses TRBV7-2 and TRBJ1-1; tentatively, D is TRBD1 (5 bases). CDR1 is SGHTA and CDR2 is FQGNSA in the germline V gene. CDR3 size: 13 residues. Trimming removed 6 bases at V and 2 bases at J, with 10 bases between. The DNA of the CDR3 is TGTGCCAGCAGTCGACAGAGAAACACTGAAGCTTTCTTT. Amino acids: CASSRQRNTEAFF.

The rearrangement uses TRBV9 and TRBJ2-5, with D tentatively TRBD1 (5 bases). Germline lookup yields CDR1 SGDLS and CDR2 YYNGEE. The V and J ends lost 0 bases and 2 bases respectively, with 14 bases between them. CDR3 length equals 16 residues. This CDR3 reads CASSVGMGPGQETQYF. CDR3 DNA: TGTGCCAGCAGCGTAGGGATGGGGCCTGGTCAAGAGACCCAGTACTTC. Drawing the rest from reference TRBV9 and TRBJ2-5, the complete variable domain is DSGVTQTPKHLITATGQRVTLRCSPRSGDLSVYWYQQSLDQGLQFLIQYYNGEERAKGNILERFSAQQFPDLHSELNLSSLELGDSALYFCASSVGMGPGQETQYFGPGTRLLVL.

This clone came up once. V usage is TRBV5-1 and J usage is TRBJ2-7, with a weak D call TRBD2 (6 bases). The CDR3 covers 16 residues. Germline assignment: CDR1 SGHRS and CDR2 YFSETQ. V lost 4 bases and J lost 3, with 20 bases in between. In nucleotides, the CDR3 is TGCGCCAGCAGCCCAACCGGGACTCAACCCTACTACGAGCAGTACTTC. This sequence encodes CASSPTGTQPYYEQYF.

The V gene is TRBV2, the J gene TRBJ2-7, with no clear D. The CDR3 is made up of 11 amino acids. The germline gives CDR1 SNHLY, CDR2 FYNNEI. Trimming stripped 6 bases from V and 9 bases from J, with 12 bases between. CDR3 amino acids: CASSPQSRQYF. The CDR3 coding sequence is TGTGCCAGCAGCCCACAGTCGCGGCAGTACTTC.

This sequence joins TRBV7-2 and TRBJ2-2, with a weak D call TRBD1 (6 bases). Trimming removed 7 bases at V and 4 bases at J, with 22 bases between. CDR1 is SGHTA and CDR2 is FQGNSA in the germline V gene. The CDR3 has 17 residues. The CDR3 reads CASILRRWDTATGELFF. CDR3 bases: TGTGCCAGCATCCTCCGGAGATGGGACACAGCCACCGGGGAGCTGTTTTTT.

The chain carries TRBV27 and TRBJ2-2; D is unclear. The V end was cut by 1 base, the J end by 4 bases, with 10 bases between. The CDR3 runs to 15 residues. Germline V gene sequence: CDR1 MNHEY, CDR2 SMNVEV (reference sequence). The CDR3 sequence is CASSLWMRATGELFF. CDR3 in DNA: TGTGCCAGCAGTTTATGGATGCGAGCCACCGGGGAGCTGTTTTTT.

J is TRBJ2-2 and V is TRBV11-2; the D gene could be TRBD1 or TRBD2 (5 bases each). Germline CDR1 is SGHAT and CDR2 is FQNNGV. The CDR3 runs 16 residues. V dropped 1 base and J dropped 4 bases, with 13 bases sitting between them. The CDR3 region is CASSLVVGVATGELFF. The DNA of the CDR3 is TGTGCCAGCAGCTTAGTGGTGGGGGTGGCCACCGGGGAGCTGTTTTTT.

The chain is built from TRBV9 and TRBJ1-3; D possibly corresponds to TRBD1 (6 bases). Trimming took 6 bases from V and 4 from J, leaving 17 bases between them. CDR3 length: 15 amino acids. Germline CDR1 is SGDLS and CDR2 is YYNGEE. This chain's CDR3 is CASNSQGRLGNTIYF. CDR3 DNA: TGTGCCAGCAACTCACAGGGTCGACTGGGAAACACCATATATTTT.

In its sample, this clone was seen a few times. The rearrangement links TRBV10-3 to TRBJ2-1, with TRBD2 identical over 12 bases. CDR1 ENHRY and CDR2 SYGVKD come from the germline V gene. V was pared by 6 bases and J by 10 bases, with 10 bases of the junction left unmatched. The CDR3 totals 15 residues. In nucleotides, the CDR3 is TGTGCCATCAGCCTGGCTAGCGGGGGGGCCGAGGAGCAGTTCTTC. Its translation is CAISLASGGAEEQFF.

V gene TRBV12-5 combines with J gene TRBJ2-1; D is unclear. The CDR3 totals 14 residues. V lost 4 bases to trimming and J lost 3 bases, with 10 bases between them. Per the germline V gene, CDR1 is LGHNT and CDR2 is FRNRAP. The chain's CDR3 is CASGSPEIYNEQFF. The CDR3, as DNA: TGTGCTAGTGGTTCCCCGGAAATCTACAATGAGCAGTTCTTC.

The rearrangement links TRBV29-1 to TRBJ1-2; 8 positions agree with TRBD1. CDR3 length equals 11 residues. V lost 6 bases and J lost 8; bases outside the gene matches: 5. The germline V gene has CDR1 SQVTM and CDR2 ANQGSEA. CDR3 bases: TGCAGCGTGACCGACAGGGGCGGCTACACCTTC. Its translation is CSVTDRGGYTF.

The gene calls are TRBV10-3 and TRBJ2-5; D is unclear. There are 13 residues in the CDR3. Germline lookup yields CDR1 ENHRY and CDR2 SYGVKD. Deletions cut 0 bases from V and 5 bases from J, with 7 bases between. The CDR3 loop reads CAISESDWETQYF. Here the CDR3 DNA reads TGTGCCATCAGTGAGTCGGATTGGGAGACCCAGTACTTC.

The chain uses TRBV6-4 and TRBJ2-2, with D unclear. This CDR3 comprises 10 residues. Trimming pared 9 bases from V and 6 bases from J, leaving 5 bases between. Germline CDR1 MRHNA, CDR2 SNTAGT. Here the CDR3 DNA reads TGTGCCAGTCGGCCCGGGGAGCTGTTTTTT. As protein: CASRPGELFF.

This clone occurred once. This chain links TRBV28 with TRBJ2-7; D tentatively reads TRBD1 or TRBD2 (6 bases each). V lost 7 bases and J lost 4, with 17 bases in between. Per the germline V gene, CDR1 is MDHEN and CDR2 is SYDVKM. This CDR3 spans 14 amino acids. The CDR3 nucleotides are TGTGCCAGCACCCGGGCGTCGGGGGCGTACGAGCAGTACTTC. This codes for CASTRASGAYEQYF.

This chain uses TRBV5-1 with TRBJ2-5; 12 bases agree with TRBD1. J gave up 5 bases and V 0 bases, and 8 bases lay outside the gene matches. The germline V gene encodes CDR1 SGHRS and CDR2 YFSETQ. The CDR3 consists of 17 residues. Here the CDR3 reads CASSLARGTGGQETQYF. CDR3 nucleotides: TGCGCCAGCAGCTTGGCCCGGGGGACAGGGGGCCAGGAGACCCAGTACTTC.

V gene TRBV5-4 combines with J gene TRBJ1-1, with D maybe TRBD1 (6 bases). CDR3 length equals 12 residues. The ends were cut back, 5 bases at V and 6 bases at J, with 11 bases in the middle. In germline, CDR1 is SGHNT, CDR2 YYREEE (reference sequence). For the CDR3, the DNA is TGTGCCAGCAGTCTTAGGGGGGCTGAAGCTTTCTTT. This codes for CASSLRGAEAFF.